This is a list of T cell receptor beta chains from one sample in a study of shared clonotypes between healthy human individuals. Measured with immunoSEQ multiplex PCR; TCRdb has only the in-frame clones, and not every one. The sample lists around 2.1 million clones, around 93% occurring once. Sequenced input: naive CD8+ T cells from PBMCs. Receptors originate from a man in his late teens or twenties in good health. Some clones in this sample may be carry-over from other donors' samples. Both conserved end residues are part of each CDR3. Each record gives: V gene, D gene, clone size, J gene, CDR3 protein, CDR3 DNA. D genes are given only for firm matches. Rows may omit the clone size; those that give it use once, few, many or a size class.

>TRBV27|.|.|TRBJ1-1
CASSFTGRTEAFF
TGTGCCAGCAGTTTTACAGGGCGGACTGAAGCTTTCTTT
>TRBV6-5|.|.|TRBJ2-1
CASSYSEGGEWFF
TGTGCCAGCAGTTACTCGGAGGGGGGAGAATGGTTCTTC
>TRBV19|.|once|TRBJ2-7
CASSIAIGGVSYEQYF
TGTGCCAGTAGTATAGCGATAGGGGGAGTATCCTACGAGCAGTACTTC
>TRBV27|.|.|TRBJ2-3
CASSSLGTASTDTQYF
TGTGCCAGCAGTTCCCTTGGGACCGCAAGCACAGATACGCAGTATTTT
>TRBV20-1|.|.|TRBJ2-3
CSAAVPDTQYF
TGCAGTGCGGCAGTTCCAGATACGCAGTATTTT
>TRBV6-1|.|.|TRBJ1-5
CASEGIRGQPQHF
TGTGCCAGCGAAGGGATCCGAGGTCAGCCCCAGCATTTT
>TRBV2|TRBD2|.|TRBJ2-2
CASGGGREAGELFF
TGTGCCAGCGGAGGCGGCCGGGAGGCCGGGGAGCTGTTTTTT
>TRBV28|.|.|TRBJ2-1
CASSRDPNEQFF
TGTGCCAGCAGTCGGGACCCCAATGAGCAGTTCTTC
>TRBV10-2|TRBD2|.|TRBJ2-3
CASRRTSGSLDTQYF
TGCGCCAGTAGAAGGACTAGCGGGAGTTTAGATACGCAGTATTTT
>TRBV9|.|.|TRBJ2-2
CASTGDTGELFF
TGTGCCAGCACAGGGGACACCGGGGAGCTGTTTTTT
>TRBV7-6|.|.|TRBJ2-6
CASGTGANVLTF
TGTGCCAGCGGAACTGGGGCCAACGTCCTGACTTTC
>TRBV6-5|TRBD1|.|TRBJ2-3
CASSYSPGQGSDTQYF
TGTGCCAGCAGTTACTCCCCGGGACAGGGGTCAGATACGCAGTATTTT
>TRBV5-1|.|.|TRBJ2-3
CASSLAAGRNPPDTQYF
TGCGCCAGCAGCTTGGCGGCAGGTCGGAACCCACCAGATACGCAGTATTTT
>TRBV27|.|.|TRBJ1-2
CASSLYVRGHGYTF
TGTGCCAGCAGTTTGTACGTCCGGGGCCATGGCTACACCTTC
>TRBV7-9|.|.|TRBJ2-1
CASSFAGSEQFF
TGTGCCAGCAGCTTCGCGGGGAGTGAGCAGTTCTTC
>TRBV6-5|TRBD1|.|TRBJ1-1
CASSPGQLGNTEAFF
TGTGCCAGCAGCCCGGGACAGCTCGGGAACACTGAAGCTTTCTTT
>TRBV2|.|.|TRBJ2-7
CASRTPDKPIYF
TGTGCCAGCAGGACCCCGGACAAACCAATTTACTTC
>TRBV4-3|.|once|TRBJ2-1
CASSQPGEGSSYNEQFF
TGCGCCAGCAGCCAACCAGGGGAAGGGAGCTCCTACAATGAGCAGTTCTTC
>TRBV4-1|.|.|TRBJ2-7
CASSQVGESYEQYF
TGCGCCAGCAGCCAAGTTGGGGAGTCCTACGAGCAGTACTTC
>TRBV27|.|once|TRBJ2-7
CASSFVQGYEQYF
TGTGCCAGCAGTTTTGTACAGGGATACGAGCAGTACTTC
>TRBV4-3|TRBD2|.|TRBJ2-3
CASSKTSGRAADTQYF
TGCGCCAGCAGCAAAACTAGCGGGAGGGCCGCAGATACGCAGTATTTT
>TRBV27|.|.|TRBJ2-7
CASSLSAGARSYEQYF
TGTGCCAGCAGTTTATCGGCAGGGGCCCGCTCCTACGAGCAGTACTTC
>TRBV27|.|.|TRBJ2-7
CASSLVNPYEQYF
TGTGCCAGCAGTTTAGTCAACCCCTACGAGCAGTACTTC
>TRBV5-4|.|.|TRBJ2-7
CASSLRTSYEQYF
TGTGCCAGCAGCTTGCGGACGTCCTACGAGCAGTACTTC
>TRBV7-9|.|.|TRBJ2-1
CASRRIVVGEQFF
TGTGCCAGCAGAAGAATCGTTGTGGGTGAGCAGTTCTTC
>TRBV7-9|TRBD1|.|TRBJ1-4
CASSLVEGAFREKLFF
TGTGCCAGCAGCTTAGTGGAGGGGGCATTTCGTGAAAAACTGTTTTTT
>TRBV9|.|.|TRBJ2-3
CASSTQRVRTDTQYF
TGTGCCAGCAGCACCCAGAGGGTACGCACAGATACGCAGTATTTT
>TRBV6-5|.|.|TRBJ1-5
CASSSGITGLGQPQHF
TGTGCCAGCAGTTCCGGAATAACAGGATTAGGACAGCCCCAGCATTTT
>TRBV10-3|TRBD1|.|TRBJ2-7
CAISDAGTGNDEQYF
TGTGCCATCAGTGACGCCGGGACAGGGAACGACGAGCAGTACTTC
>TRBV9|TRBD2|.|TRBJ2-1
CASSLNARPGLGRNEQFF
TGTGCCAGCAGCCTAAACGCCCGACCGGGACTAGGTCGTAATGAGCAGTTCTTC
>TRBV12-5|TRBD1|.|TRBJ2-1
CASGLSGTGVNEQFF
TGTGCTAGTGGTTTGTCGGGGACAGGGGTGAATGAGCAGTTCTTC
>TRBV7-3|.|.|TRBJ2-3
CASSQNPGDTQYF
TGTGCCAGCAGCCAGAACCCCGGGGATACGCAGTATTTT
>TRBV29-1|TRBD2|.|TRBJ2-7
CSVWGLAGEQYF
TGCAGCGTTTGGGGACTAGCCGGCGAGCAGTACTTC
>TRBV11-2|.|.|TRBJ2-7
CASSTTAAYEQYF
TGTGCCAGCAGCACAACGGCGGCCTACGAGCAGTACTTC
>TRBV5-5|TRBD1|once|TRBJ2-6
CASSFHGTGVYNVLTF
TGTGCCAGCAGCTTCCACGGGACAGGGGTCTACAACGTCCTGACTTTC
>TRBV6-1|TRBD1|.|TRBJ2-7
CASNAGTGVGEQYF
TGTGCCAGCAATGCCGGGACAGGGGTTGGAGAGCAGTACTTC
>TRBV11-2|TRBD2|.|TRBJ2-1
CASSLDRRLAVNEQFF
TGTGCCAGCAGCTTAGATCGAAGACTAGCGGTTAATGAGCAGTTCTTC
>TRBV7-3|.|.|TRBJ2-5
CASSLTGHPVKETQYF
TGTGCCAGCAGCTTAACGGGACACCCGGTCAAAGAGACCCAGTACTTC
>TRBV9|TRBD1|.|TRBJ2-7
CASSVAAGGLSYEQYF
TGTGCCAGCAGCGTAGCTGCAGGGGGCTTATCCTACGAGCAGTACTTC
>TRBV7-9|.|.|TRBJ1-3
CASSSTNSGNTIYF
TGTGCCAGCAGCTCGACAAACTCTGGAAACACCATATATTTT
>TRBV7-2|TRBD1|.|TRBJ1-4
CASMRWGQVNEKLFF
TGTGCCAGCATGAGATGGGGACAGGTTAATGAAAAACTGTTTTTT
>TRBV11-2|.|.|TRBJ2-5
CASSEPFGAAYQETQYF
TGTGCCAGCAGCGAACCGTTTGGAGCGGCCTACCAAGAGACCCAGTACTTC
>TRBV19|.|.|TRBJ1-5
CASSLVYQPQHF
TGTGCCAGTAGTCTGGTTTATCAGCCCCAGCATTTT
>TRBV7-9|.|once|TRBJ2-1
CASSPETGHEQFF
TGTGCCAGCAGCCCAGAGACCGGCCATGAGCAGTTCTTC
>TRBV7-8|.|.|TRBJ2-1
CASSLVLGDRYNEQFF
TGTGCCAGCAGCTTAGTATTAGGGGACCGCTACAATGAGCAGTTCTTC
>TRBV4-2|.|.|TRBJ2-7
CASSPPRGLLYEQYF
TGTGCCAGCAGCCCACCCAGAGGACTCCTCTACGAGCAGTACTTC